This TCR beta chain was identified during a study of OX40 agonist ivuxolimab in advanced cancers. Study in general: All patients had ivuxolimab intravenously every 2 weeks at 0.01 to 10 mg/kg.

This clone has only one observation. From germline, CDR1 is MNHEY and CDR2 SVGAGI. V was shortened by 0 bases and J by 0 bases, with 11 bases between the two germline ends. The CDR3 runs 16 residues. TCRdb's table, derived via immunoSEQ multiplex PCR, lists solely in-frame clones and lacks some. The sample lists tens of thousands of clones; around 90% were seen once. Sequences were derived from CD4+ or CD8+ T cells sorted from blood, sampled in a trial of the OX40 agonist ivuxolimab. The chain has TRBV6-5 and TRBJ1-1; D may be TRBD1 (5 bases). This TCR derives from an adult with an advanced solid tumor such as melanoma, head and neck, liver or kidney cancer. The CDR3 sequence: CASSYSAEGLNTEAFF. In nucleotides, the CDR3 is TGTGCCAGCAGTTACTCGGCGGAGGGGTTGAACACTGAAGCTTTCTTT.